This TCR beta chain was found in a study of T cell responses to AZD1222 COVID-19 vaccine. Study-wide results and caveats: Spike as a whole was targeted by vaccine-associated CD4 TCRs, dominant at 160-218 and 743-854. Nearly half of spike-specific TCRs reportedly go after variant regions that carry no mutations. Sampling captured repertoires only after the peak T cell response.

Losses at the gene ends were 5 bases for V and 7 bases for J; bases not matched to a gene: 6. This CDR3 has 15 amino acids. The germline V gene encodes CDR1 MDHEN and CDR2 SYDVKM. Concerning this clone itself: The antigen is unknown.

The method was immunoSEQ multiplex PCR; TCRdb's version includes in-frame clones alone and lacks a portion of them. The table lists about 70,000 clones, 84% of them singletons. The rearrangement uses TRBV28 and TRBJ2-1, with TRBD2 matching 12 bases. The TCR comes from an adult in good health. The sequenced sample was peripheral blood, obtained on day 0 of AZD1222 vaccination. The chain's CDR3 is CASSPSGGARNEQFF. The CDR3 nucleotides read TGTGCCAGCAGTCCTAGCGGGGGGGCTAGGAATGAGCAGTTCTTC.